This T cell receptor beta chain originates from a study of early T cells in non-severe SARS-CoV-2 infection (dated by TCRdb to about 2021). With regard to the full study: Because TCR sequencing relied on bulk RNA taken from unsorted whole blood, pairing of alpha and beta chains was not possible.

On the study overall, not on this receptor specifically: VDJdb matching was skewed toward anti-spike CD8 responses and likely underestimated virus-specific expansions, missing private and CD4 specificities.

This clonotype was seen more than once but under ten times. What antigen it recognizes has not been identified. No quality values exist for individual bases; no much larger clone is one base distant. The library was made by 5' RACE. Sequencing took place on a NextSeq 500. In the TCR library protocol, unique molecular identifiers were attached to individual cDNA molecules to correct for PCR bias and sequencing error. Sequencing covered both TCR alpha and beta chains, and within each sample the abundances of alpha and beta sequences were tightly co-correlated. In the original analysis: V gene, J gene and CDR3 annotation of TCR sequences was performed with Decombinator V4. TCRs were defined as expanded if a significant change between any two time points was detected under a Poisson model with p below 0.0001. TCR abundances were normalised to the total number of TCRs sequenced per sample and were expressed as counts per million. VDJdb, accessed 1 November 2021, was searched for CMV, EBV and SARS-CoV-2 annotated TCRs, excluding TCRs annotated for multiple antigens. TCRdb cleaned the public reads at Q25 with fastp, built clones with MiXCR and kept in-frame beta chains. A single entry per CDR3 protein holds the most common genes and DNA from its merged rows. The V and J calls and clone size are TCRdb's, not the authors'. The sample table contains more than 45,000 distinct CDR3 sequences; only one count was recorded for roughly 8% of them. The ten top clones hold 3% to 4% of the sample.

The study was a case-control design nested within a healthcare worker cohort in London, UK, with weekly nasopharyngeal swab PCR tests and blood sampling. Healthcare workers were recruited during the week of the UK lockdown, between 23 and 31 March 2020, and followed weekly for up to about 15 weeks. The TCR comes from an adult who was a healthcare worker with PCR-confirmed SARS-CoV-2 infection or an uninfected control (not recorded which). The sequenced sample was whole blood.

The CDR3 in this case is CASSRTTSGISNTGELFF. DNA sequence: TGCGCCAGCAGCCGTACGACTAGCGGGATTTCGAACACCGGGGAGCTGTTTTTT. The chain is made from TRBV5-1 and TRBJ2-2; 11 middle bases align to TRBD2. The CDR3 runs 18 residues from the cysteine to the phenylalanine. Kept here is only the CDR3 DNA, which spans 54 bases and is read in frame from base 1. The germline V gene encodes CDR1 SGHRS and CDR2 YFSETQ. V trim: 4 bases; J trim: 0 bases; unmatched bases: 8. The full variable domain, with segments outside the CDR3 supplied by the reference TRBV5-1 and TRBJ2-2 proteins, appears as KAGVTQTPRYLIKTRGQQVTLSCSPISGHRSVSWYQQTPGQGLQFLFEYFSETQRNKGNFPGRFSGRQFSNSRSEMNVSTLELGDSALYLCASSRTTSGISNTGELFFGEGSRLTVL.